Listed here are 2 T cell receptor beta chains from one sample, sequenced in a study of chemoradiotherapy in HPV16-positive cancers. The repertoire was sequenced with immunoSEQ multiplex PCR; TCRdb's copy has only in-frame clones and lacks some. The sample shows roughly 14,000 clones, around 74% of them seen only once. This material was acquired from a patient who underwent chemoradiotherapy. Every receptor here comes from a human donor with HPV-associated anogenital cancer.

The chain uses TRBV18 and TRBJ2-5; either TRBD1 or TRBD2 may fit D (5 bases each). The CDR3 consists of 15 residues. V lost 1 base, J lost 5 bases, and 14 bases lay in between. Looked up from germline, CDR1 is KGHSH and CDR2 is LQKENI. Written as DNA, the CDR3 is TGTGCCAGCTCACCACGAGGGGAATGGGGGGAGACCCAGTACTTC. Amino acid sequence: CASSPRGEWGETQYF.

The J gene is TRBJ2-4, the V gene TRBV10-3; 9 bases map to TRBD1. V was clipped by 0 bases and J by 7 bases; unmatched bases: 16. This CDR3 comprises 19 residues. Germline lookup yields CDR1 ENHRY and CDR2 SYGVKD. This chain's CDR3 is CAISESPPGQGPSRNIQYF. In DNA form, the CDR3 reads TGTGCCATCAGTGAGTCGCCCCCGGGACAGGGCCCATCTCGGAACATTCAGTACTTC.